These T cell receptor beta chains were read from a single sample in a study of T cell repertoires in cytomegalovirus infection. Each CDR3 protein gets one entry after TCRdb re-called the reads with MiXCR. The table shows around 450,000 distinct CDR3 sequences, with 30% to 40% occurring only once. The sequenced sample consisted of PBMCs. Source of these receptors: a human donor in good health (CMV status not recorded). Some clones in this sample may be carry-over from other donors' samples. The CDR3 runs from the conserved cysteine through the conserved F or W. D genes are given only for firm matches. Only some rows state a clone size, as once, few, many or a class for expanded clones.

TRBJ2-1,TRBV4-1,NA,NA,TGCTCCAGCAGCCAAGCCAGGCTAGCCTACAATGAGCAGTTCTTC,CSSSQARLAYNEQFF
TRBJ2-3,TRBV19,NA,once,TGTGCCAGCGCTCAGGACAGTATCACAGATACGCAGTATTTT,CASAQDSITDTQYF
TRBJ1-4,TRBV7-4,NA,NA,TGTGCCAGCAGCTTAGCAACAGTTTCAAAACTGTTTTTT,CASSLATVSKLFF
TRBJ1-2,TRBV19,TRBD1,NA,TGTGCCAGTCGGAGGATCTCAGGGGGCGTCTATGGCTACACCTTC,CASRRISGGVYGYTF
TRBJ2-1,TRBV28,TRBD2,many,TGTGCCAGCAGTCGCACTAGCGGGGGGCGGAATGAGCAGTTCTTC,CASSRTSGGRNEQFF
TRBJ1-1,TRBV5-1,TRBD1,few,TGCGCCAGCAGCTTGCACAGGGGTGTCACTGAAGCTTTCTTT,CASSLHRGVTEAFF
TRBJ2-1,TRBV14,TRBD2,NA,TGTGCCAGCAGCCAGCGGGGGACCTACAATGAGCAGTTCTTC,CASSQRGTYNEQFF
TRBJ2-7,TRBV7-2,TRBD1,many,TGTGCCAGCAGCTTTCAGACAGGGTCGTCCTACGAGCAGTACTTC,CASSFQTGSSYEQYF
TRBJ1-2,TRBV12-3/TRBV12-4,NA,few,TGTGCCAGCAGTTTAACAGGGTTTGACTACACCTTC,CASSLTGFDYTF
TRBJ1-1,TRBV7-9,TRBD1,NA,TGTGCCAGCAGCTACCCTGACAGGGACGTGAACACTGAAGCTTTCTTT,CASSYPDRDVNTEAFF
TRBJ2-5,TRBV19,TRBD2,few,TGTGCCAGTACGGGGGGGACGTCCGGGACTAGCGGTTCCAAAGAGACCCAGTACTTC,CASTGGTSGTSGSKETQYF
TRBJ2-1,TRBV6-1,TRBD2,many,TGTGCCAGCAGTGAAGCTTTTAGCGGGGGTGATGAGCAGTTCTTC,CASSEAFSGGDEQFF
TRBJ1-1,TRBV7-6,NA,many,TGTGCCAGCAGTTTGACCTTGGGAAGCGCCGGAACTGAAGCTTTCTTT,CASSLTLGSAGTEAFF
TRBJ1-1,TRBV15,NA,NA,TGTGCCACCAGCAGAGAGGCAGGGAACTTTGAAGCTTTCTTT,CATSREAGNFEAFF
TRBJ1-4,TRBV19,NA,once,TGTGCCAGTAGTATATCCGACGGGATTAATCGTGAAAAACTGTTTTTT,CASSISDGINREKLFF
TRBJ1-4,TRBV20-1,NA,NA,TGCAGTGCTAGAGGGCCCGGGGGAAAACTGTTTTTT,CSARGPGGKLFF
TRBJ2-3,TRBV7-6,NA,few,TGTGCCAGCAGCTTATCTGCCCGAAGCCTCACATTGGGAGATACGCAGTATTTT,CASSLSARSLTLGDTQYF
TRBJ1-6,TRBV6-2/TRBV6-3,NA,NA,TGTGCCAGCCGGATAGATAATTCACCCCTCCACTTT,CASRIDNSPLHF
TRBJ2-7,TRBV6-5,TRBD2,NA,TGTGCCAGCGGTAGCGGGGGAACCTCCTACGAGCAGTACTTC,CASGSGGTSYEQYF
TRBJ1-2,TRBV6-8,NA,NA,TGTGCCAGCAGGATAGGGAGCTATGGCTACACCTTC,CASRIGSYGYTF
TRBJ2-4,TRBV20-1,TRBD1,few,TGCAGTGCAAACGGACAGGGCGGCCCGGGGGCCAAAAACATTCAGTACTTC,CSANGQGGPGAKNIQYF
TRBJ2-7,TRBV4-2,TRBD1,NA,TGTGCCAGCAAGGGCGTAAAGGGGGCCGACGAGCAGTACTTC,CASKGVKGADEQYF